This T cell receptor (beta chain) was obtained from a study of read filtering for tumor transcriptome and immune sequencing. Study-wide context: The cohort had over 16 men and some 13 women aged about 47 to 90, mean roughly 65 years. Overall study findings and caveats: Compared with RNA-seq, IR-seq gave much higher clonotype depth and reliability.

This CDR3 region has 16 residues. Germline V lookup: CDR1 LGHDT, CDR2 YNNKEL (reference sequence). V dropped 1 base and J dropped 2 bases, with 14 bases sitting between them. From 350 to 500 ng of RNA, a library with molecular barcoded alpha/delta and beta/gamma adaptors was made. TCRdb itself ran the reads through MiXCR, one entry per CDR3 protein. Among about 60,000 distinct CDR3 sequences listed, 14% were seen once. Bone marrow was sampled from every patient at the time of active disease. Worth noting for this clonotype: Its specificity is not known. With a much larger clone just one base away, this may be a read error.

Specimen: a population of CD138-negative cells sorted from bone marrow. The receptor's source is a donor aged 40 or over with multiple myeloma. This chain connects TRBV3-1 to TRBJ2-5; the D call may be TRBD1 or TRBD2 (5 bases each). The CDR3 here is CASSQGDRVWQETQYF. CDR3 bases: TGTGCCAGCAGCCAAGGGGACCGGGTTTGGCAAGAGACCCAGTACTTC.